Listed here are 22 T cell receptor beta chains from one sample, sequenced in a study of CD8+ T cells in alopecia areata. This sample's treatment: oral pan-JAK inhibitor, 5-10 mg twice daily. Reverse transcribed after extraction, RNA yielded cDNA as the sequencing template. The repertoire was sequenced with immunoSEQ multiplex PCR; TCRdb's copy has only in-frame clones and lacks some. The table has some 110,000 clones, 50% to 75% seen once. The sequenced sample was CD8+ T cells sorted from blood, obtained at week 4, from a patient treated with tofacitinib. These receptors all come from a human donor with alopecia areata.

V and J are TRBV27 and TRBJ1-5, with no clear D. CDR1 is MNHEY, CDR2 SMNVEV, per germline (reference sequence). This CDR3 comprises 13 residues. V lost 3 bases, J lost 7 bases, and 10 bases lay in between. The CDR3, as DNA: TGTGCCAGCAGTTTGGAGTTACAGCAGCCCCAGCATTTT. This sequence encodes CASSLELQQPQHF.

This clone was counted only a few times. This sequence joins TRBV5-6 and TRBJ2-1; the D is unclear. V was shortened by 2 bases and J by 3 bases, with 6 bases between the two germline ends. Germline V gene lookup returns CDR1 SGHDT and CDR2 YYEEEE. CDR3 length equals 13 residues. In DNA, the CDR3 is TGTGCCAGCAGCTTTTGGTACTACAATGAGCAGTTCTTC. The encoded protein is CASSFWYYNEQFF.

The chain links TRBV29-1 to TRBJ2-1; 7 bases are a match to TRBD2. This CDR3 spans 13 amino acids. The germline gives CDR1 SQVTM, CDR2 ANQGSEA. The V gene end was trimmed by 4 bases and the J gene end by 4 bases; junction bases not matched to a gene: 4. The CDR3 DNA reads TGCAGCGTTGGGGGCGGGAGATACAATGAGCAGTTCTTC. Residues: CSVGGGRYNEQFF.

The V gene is TRBV4-1, the J gene TRBJ2-7; 7 bases match TRBD2. The V and J ends lost 1 base and 5 bases, in that order; junction bases with no gene match: 8. Looked up from germline, CDR1 is MGHRA and CDR2 is YSYEKL. The CDR3 has 15 residues. The CDR3 sequence is CASSQALTAGDEQYF. For the CDR3, the DNA is TGCGCCAGCAGCCAAGCCCTCACGGCGGGGGACGAGCAGTACTTC.

This clone was detected only a few times. This same CDR3 is encoded by further DNA sequences in the sample. The chain joins TRBV29-1 to TRBJ1-2; TRBD1 matches at 7 bases. J was trimmed by 2 bases and V by 3 bases; bases with no gene match: 0. This CDR3 comprises 12 residues. Germline values: CDR1 SQVTM, CDR2 ANQGSEA. Here the CDR3 reads CSVEGQNYGYTF. The CDR3 nucleotides read TGCAGCGTTGAGGGACAGAACTATGGCTACACCTTC.

This clone was seen a few times. The rearrangement joins TRBV10-3 to TRBJ1-1; D uncertain. Deletions cut 2 bases from V and 0 bases from J, with 10 bases between. Germline CDR1 reads ENHRY; CDR2 reads SYGVKD. The CDR3 has 15 residues. For the CDR3, the DNA is TGTGCCATCAGTGAGGGGGAAGCCATGAACACTGAAGCTTTCTTT. This encodes CAISEGEAMNTEAFF.

The chain is built from TRBV30 and TRBJ2-3; tentatively, D is TRBD2 (6 bases). The CDR3 is 14 residues long. With 1 base removed from V and 6 bases from J, the gap between germline ends came to 14 bases. Germline V lookup: CDR1 GTSNPN, CDR2 SVGIG (reference sequence). The CDR3 coding sequence is TGTGCCTGGAGTGACGGAGGGCCCGGGGATACGCAGTATTTT. This sequence encodes CAWSDGGPGDTQYF. The whole variable domain, filled in from reference TRBV30 and TRBJ2-3, reads SQTIHQWPATLVQPVGSPLSLECTVEGTSNPNLYWYRQAAGRGLQLLFYSVGIGQISSEVPQNLSASRPQDRQFILSSKKLLLSDSGFYLCAWSDGGPGDTQYFGPGTRLTVL.

This clone is medium-sized (0.01 to 0.1%) in the sample. V usage is TRBV4-2 and J usage is TRBJ1-4; weak D call: TRBD1 (5 bases). Trimming cost V 0 bases and J 5 bases, with 13 bases left between them. The CDR3 runs 16 residues. Germline CDR1 LGHNA, CDR2 YNFKEQ. CDR3 protein: CASSQDKGILNEKLFF. The CDR3, as DNA: TGTGCCAGCAGCCAAGATAAGGGGATACTCAATGAAAAACTGTTTTTT.

The gene calls are TRBV29-1 and TRBJ2-4; TRBD1 matches at 7 bases. The CDR3 is 16 residues long. The V gene's germline CDR1 is SQVTM and CDR2 ANQGSEA. Trimming at V came to 3 bases and at J to 8 bases, leaving 16 bases not matched to a gene. The CDR3 sequence: CSVDGVWGQSQDIQYF. CDR3 in DNA: TGCAGCGTTGATGGAGTATGGGGACAGTCTCAAGACATTCAGTACTTC. Supplemented by reference TRBV29-1 and TRBJ2-4, the full variable domain reads SAVISQKPSRDICQRGTSLTIQCQVDSQVTMMFWYRQQPGQSLTLIATANQGSEATYESGFVIDKFPISRPNLTFSTLTVSNMSPEDSSIYLCSVDGVWGQSQDIQYFGAGTRLSVL.

The J gene is TRBJ1-4, the V gene TRBV5-6, with D unresolved. CDR3 size: 14 residues. Germline-derived CDR1 and CDR2 are SGHDT and YYEEEE. V was shortened by 0 bases and J by 4 bases, with 7 bases between the two germline ends. The CDR3 region is CASSLGRINEKLFF. The DNA of the CDR3 is TGTGCCAGCAGCTTGGGAAGGATTAATGAAAAACTGTTTTTT.

The chain recombines TRBV7-9 with TRBJ2-1, with D tentatively TRBD1 (5 bases). From germline, CDR1 is SEHNR and CDR2 FQNEAQ (reference sequence). The CDR3 length is 15 residues. V shed 4 bases and J shed 2 bases, with 12 bases lying between them. The CDR3 DNA follows: TGTGCCAGCAGCTCGCCTCAGGGTACCTACAATGAGCAGTTCTTC. It specifies CASSSPQGTYNEQFF.

A remark on this clone: The sample contains more than one DNA sequence encoding this CDR3. The chain uses TRBV30 and TRBJ2-1; 7 bases fit TRBD2. Germline V lookup: CDR1 GTSNPN, CDR2 SVGIG (reference sequence). The CDR3 consists of 11 residues. Trimming at V came to 1 base and at J to 10 bases, leaving 1 base not matched to a gene. CDR3 sequence reads: CAWSGGGEQFF. The CDR3 bases are TGTGCCTGGAGTGGGGGAGGGGAGCAGTTCTTC.

The V call is TRBV29-1, the J call TRBJ1-6; tentative D call: TRBD1 (5 bases). This CDR3 has 14 amino acids. Looked up from germline, CDR1 is SQVTM and CDR2 is ANQGSEA. Trimming shortened V by 1 base and J by 5 bases, and 9 bases separated the two germline ends. The CDR3 DNA is TGCAGCGTTGAAGGGGGGGAGGATAATTCACCCCTCCACTTT. Encoded protein: CSVEGGEDNSPLHF.

J is TRBJ1-1 and V is TRBV29-1; D remains unclear. In germline, CDR1 is SQVTM, CDR2 ANQGSEA. The CDR3 is 15 amino acids. With 3 bases removed from V and 1 base from J, the gap between germline ends came to 15 bases. DNA of the CDR3: TGCAGCGTTGAGAGCTTGCACACCGAGAACACTGAAGCTTTCTTT. Translation: CSVESLHTENTEAFF.

The chain links TRBV27 to TRBJ1-2; TRBD1 agrees at 8 bases. This CDR3 comprises 16 residues. Germline-derived CDR1 and CDR2 are MNHEY and SMNVEV (reference sequence). The ends lost 4 bases at V and 4 bases at J; junction bases unmatched: 11. The CDR3 coding sequence is TGTGCCAGCAGTTACCTGGGGCAGGGGGCTGGCTATGGCTACACCTTC. This encodes CASSYLGQGAGYGYTF.

The gene calls are TRBV15 and TRBJ1-4; the D is unclear. The germline V gene encodes CDR1 LNHNV and CDR2 YYDKDF (reference sequence). CDR3 length equals 12 residues. Trimming stripped 0 bases from V and 14 bases from J, with 10 bases between. The CDR3 DNA reads as TGTGCCACCAGCAGAGAGGGCCAAGACCTGTTTTTT. This sequence encodes CATSREGQDLFF. The variable domain in full, completed from reference TRBV15 and TRBJ1-4, reads DAMVIQNPRYQVTQFGKPVTLSCSQTLNHNVMYWYQQKSSQAPKLLFHYYDKDFNNEADTPDNFQSRRPNTSFCFLDIRSPGLGDTAMYLCATSREGQDLFFGSGTQLSVL.

As regards this clone: In the same sample, other DNA sequences code for this CDR3. This chain links TRBV29-1 with TRBJ2-7; no clear D gene. The CDR3 runs to 10 residues. CDR1 is SQVTM and CDR2 is ANQGSEA in the germline V gene. The germline V and J ends were trimmed by 3 bases and 3 bases, with 3 bases remaining between them. Here the CDR3 reads CSVEDYEQYF. Written as DNA, the CDR3 is TGCAGCGTTGAGGACTACGAGCAGTACTTC.

The CDR3, as DNA: TGTGCCAGTAGTACCATAGCGGGGGGTCAAAATGAGCAGTTCTTC. This encodes CASSTIAGGQNEQFF. The gene calls are TRBV19 and TRBJ2-1, with 10 bases fitting TRBD2. V lost 4 bases, J lost 7 bases, and 7 bases stayed unmatched. CDR3 length: 15 amino acids. Germline V CDR1 and CDR2: LNHDA, SQIVND (reference sequence).

This clone was counted a few times. The chain is built from TRBV30 and TRBJ2-7; D may correspond to TRBD1 or TRBD2 (5 bases each). The CDR3 extends over 13 amino acids. The V and J ends lost 4 bases and 2 bases respectively, with 12 bases between them. CDR1 GTSNPN and CDR2 SVGIG come from the germline V gene (reference sequence). The CDR3 bases are TGTGCCTGGACCGGGACCGCGGCCTACGAGCAGTACTTC. Protein sequence: CAWTGTAAYEQYF. The full variable domain, completed using reference TRBV30 and TRBJ2-7, is SQTIHQWPATLVQPVGSPLSLECTVEGTSNPNLYWYRQAAGRGLQLLFYSVGIGQISSEVPQNLSASRPQDRQFILSSKKLLLSDSGFYLCAWTGTAAYEQYFGPGTRLTVT.

This clone occurred a few times. This sequence joins TRBV30 and TRBJ1-1; no clear D gene. The CDR3 length is 10 residues. V was shortened by 6 bases and J by 4 bases, with 6 bases between the two germline ends. The V gene's germline CDR1 is GTSNPN and CDR2 SVGIG (reference sequence). CDR3 in DNA: TGTGCCTGCCTGAGCACTGAAGCTTTCTTT. It yields the protein CACLSTEAFF.

The V gene is TRBV29-1, the J gene TRBJ2-5; a weak D match, TRBD1 (5 bases). CDR1 and CDR2 (germline): SQVTM, ANQGSEA. The V end lost 3 bases, the J end lost 0 bases, and 11 bases lay between the germline ends. This CDR3 is built from 14 residues. CDR3 in amino acids: CSVDADNYQETQYF. Written as DNA, the CDR3 is TGCAGCGTTGACGCGGACAACTACCAAGAGACCCAGTACTTC.

The gene calls are TRBV29-1 and TRBJ2-1; TRBD2 agrees at 10 bases. Germline CDR1 and CDR2: SQVTM and ANQGSEA. CDR3 length: 13 amino acids. The V gene end was trimmed by 4 bases and the J gene end by 6 bases; junction bases not matched to a gene: 3. The CDR3, as DNA: TGCAGCGTTGGAAAGCGGGGGGGCAATGAGCAGTTCTTC. It yields the protein CSVGKRGGNEQFF.